The rows below give T cell receptor beta chains drawn from one sample of a study of T cell responses to AZD1222 COVID-19 vaccine. The repertoire was sequenced with immunoSEQ multiplex PCR; TCRdb's copy has only in-frame clones and lacks some. There are over 45,000 clones in the sample; 70% to 90% occur only once, and over 15% lies in the top ten. The sequencing used peripheral blood, collected on day 0 of AZD1222 vaccination. The receptors were gathered from an adult in good health. CDR3s include the opening cysteine and the closing phenylalanine or tryptophan. D genes are given only for firm matches. Expanded clones are given a class, and other clones once, few, many or no size at all.

D: NA
V: TRBV4-2
J: TRBJ2-6
size: NA
DNA: TGTGCCAGCAGCCAATGGGGCGTCTCTGGGGCCAACGTCCTGACTTTC
CDR3: CASSQWGVSGANVLTF

D: NA
V: TRBV6-2/TRBV6-3
J: TRBJ2-1
size: NA
DNA: TGTGCCAGCAGCAAACAGGGAACCTGGGGCGGGAGTGTCAATGAGCAGTTCTTC
CDR3: CASSKQGTWGGSVNEQFF

D: TRBD1
V: TRBV19
J: TRBJ1-5
size: NA
DNA: TGTGCCAGCAGAGTAGGGGGCCTAGATCAGCCCCAGCATTTT
CDR3: CASRVGGLDQPQHF

D: NA
V: TRBV30
J: TRBJ2-5
size: NA
DNA: TGTGCCTGGAGTTTTGGGACGAGGGTCCCCATCGGGGAGACCCAGTACTTC
CDR3: CAWSFGTRVPIGETQYF

D: NA
V: TRBV3-1/TRBV3-2
J: TRBJ1-5
size: NA
DNA: TGTGCCAGCAGCCAAGAGGGAAGGGGGGATCAGCCCCAGCATTTT
CDR3: CASSQEGRGDQPQHF

D: NA
V: TRBV28
J: TRBJ1-5
size: NA
DNA: TGTGCCAGCAGACCCACAGGGTCGGGTCAGCCCCAGCATTTT
CDR3: CASRPTGSGQPQHF

D: TRBD2
V: TRBV28
J: TRBJ2-1
size: NA
DNA: TGTGCCAGCAGTTTACCCGCGGTCTTAGCGGGTGGTAATGAGCAGTTCTTC
CDR3: CASSLPAVLAGGNEQFF

D: NA
V: TRBV7-9
J: TRBJ1-4
size: NA
DNA: TGTGCCAGCAGCTTTCGTGCAACTAATGAAAAACTGTTTTTT
CDR3: CASSFRATNEKLFF

D: NA
V: TRBV10-3
J: TRBJ1-1
size: NA
DNA: TGTGCCATCAAGCAGAACACTGAAGCTTTCTTT
CDR3: CAIKQNTEAFF

D: NA
V: TRBV19
J: TRBJ1-5
size: NA
DNA: TGTGCCAGTAGTATATCGGGGGGCGCCGGCAATCAGCCCCAGCATTTT
CDR3: CASSISGGAGNQPQHF

D: TRBD2
V: TRBV4-2
J: TRBJ2-1
size: NA
DNA: TGTGCCAGCAGCCCTACAGGTGGACTAGCGGGAGGAGGTGGCGTCTTC
CDR3: CASSPTGGLAGGGGVF

D: NA
V: TRBV19
J: TRBJ2-7
size: NA
DNA: TGTGCCAGTAGCCAACAAGTCGGGGGAAGCAACGAGCAGTACTTC
CDR3: CASSQQVGGSNEQYF

D: TRBD2
V: TRBV7-8
J: TRBJ2-7
size: NA
DNA: TGTGCCAGCAGCTTAGCCTCGCCTAGCGGGAGAATCAGTGGATTAAACGAGCAGTACTTC
CDR3: CASSLASPSGRISGLNEQYF

D: NA
V: TRBV5-1
J: TRBJ1-1
size: NA
DNA: TGCGCCAGCAGCTTGTGGGGGACGGGGAACACTGAAGCTTTCTTT
CDR3: CASSLWGTGNTEAFF

D: NA
V: TRBV6-2/TRBV6-3
J: TRBJ2-2
size: NA
DNA: TGTGCCAGCAGTCCCCCCCCGGGCCTCCCCGGGGAGCTGTTTTTT
CDR3: CASSPPPGLPGELFF

D: TRBD1
V: TRBV5-1
J: TRBJ2-1
size: NA
DNA: TGCGCCAGCAGCTTGTCCGGACAGGAGTACAATGAGCAGTTCTTC
CDR3: CASSLSGQEYNEQFF

D: TRBD2
V: TRBV4-2
J: TRBJ2-7
size: NA
DNA: TGTGCCAGCAGCCAAGGACTAGCGGCGTCCTACGAGCAGTACTTC
CDR3: CASSQGLAASYEQYF

D: NA
V: TRBV18
J: TRBJ1-1
size: once
DNA: TGTGCCAGCCCTACGGAAAGACAGGATCCCGATAATATGAACACTGAAGCTTTCTTT
CDR3: CASPTERQDPDNMNTEAFF

D: NA
V: TRBV28
J: TRBJ2-7
size: NA
DNA: TGTGCCAGCAGTCTGCCCCCAGGGGCAAGGTCCTACGAGCAGTACTTC
CDR3: CASSLPPGARSYEQYF

D: NA
V: TRBV28
J: TRBJ1-1
size: NA
DNA: TGTGCCAGTCAAAGTGGGGAGAGGGTCACTGAAGCTTTCTTT
CDR3: CASQSGERVTEAFF

D: NA
V: TRBV4-2
J: TRBJ2-3
size: NA
DNA: TGTGCCAGCAGCCAAGACGGGTATAGCGGACGCACAGATACGCAGTATTTT
CDR3: CASSQDGYSGRTDTQYF

D: NA
V: TRBV27
J: TRBJ1-1
size: NA
DNA: TGTGCCAGCAAAGGAAGGGGGAATGAAGCTTTCTTT
CDR3: CASKGRGNEAFF

D: NA
V: TRBV4-1
J: TRBJ1-3
size: NA
DNA: TGCGCCAGCAGCCAATTTTCCTTCAGGGCGTCTGGAAACACCATATATTTT
CDR3: CASSQFSFRASGNTIYF

D: NA
V: TRBV28
J: TRBJ1-4
size: NA
DNA: TGTGCCAGCAGTTGGGCTTGGGGGGGGCCCATTGAAAAACTGTTTTTT
CDR3: CASSWAWGGPIEKLFF

D: NA
V: TRBV27
J: TRBJ2-7
size: few
DNA: TGTGCCAGCAGTTTATCTCAGGGAACCTACGAGCAGTACTTC
CDR3: CASSLSQGTYEQYF

D: NA
V: TRBV7-2
J: TRBJ2-7
size: NA
DNA: TGTGCCAGCAGTCCAACAGGGTTCTACGAGCAGTACTTC
CDR3: CASSPTGFYEQYF

D: NA
V: TRBV28
J: TRBJ2-5
size: NA
DNA: TGTGCCAGCAGTTTCCGAGGGGCCGAGAAAGAGACCCAGTACTTC
CDR3: CASSFRGAEKETQYF

D: TRBD2
V: TRBV30
J: TRBJ2-3
size: once
DNA: TGTGCCTGGAGTGTGGGACTAGTCGATACGCAGTATTTT
CDR3: CAWSVGLVDTQYF

D: TRBD1
V: TRBV7-9
J: TRBJ2-5
size: NA
DNA: TGTGCCAGCAAAGGACAGGGCCAAGAGACCCAGTACTTC
CDR3: CASKGQGQETQYF

D: TRBD2
V: TRBV5-3
J: TRBJ2-5
size: once
DNA: TGTGCCAGAAGGCCAAGGGGCGGGAGGTCCTGCGGTGGCATCGAAGAGACCCAGTACTTC
CDR3: CARRPRGGRSCGGIEETQYF

D: TRBD1
V: TRBV25-1
J: TRBJ2-1
size: NA
DNA: TGTGCCAGCAGTGAGCTCCCCGGGACAGGTTCCTACAATGAGCAGTTCTTC
CDR3: CASSELPGTGSYNEQFF

D: NA
V: TRBV30
J: TRBJ2-2
size: NA
DNA: TGTGCCTGGAGTCCAGACAGCCCCGGGGAGCTGTTTTTT
CDR3: CAWSPDSPGELFF

D: TRBD2
V: TRBV7-8
J: TRBJ2-5
size: NA
DNA: TGTGCCAGCAGCACTTGGGAGCGGGACCGAGAGACCCAGTACTTC
CDR3: CASSTWERDRETQYF

D: TRBD1
V: TRBV5-5
J: TRBJ2-6
size: NA
DNA: TGTGCCAGCAGCGCTACAGGGGCTGGGGCCAACGTCCTGACTTTC
CDR3: CASSATGAGANVLTF

D: NA
V: TRBV7-2
J: TRBJ1-2
size: NA
DNA: TGTGCCAGCAGCCGGATGAGTCGGGGGAGGTACGGCTACACCTTC
CDR3: CASSRMSRGRYGYTF

D: NA
V: TRBV10-1
J: TRBJ2-1
size: NA
DNA: TGCGCCAGCAGGAGAGGTAATGAGCAGTTCTTC
CDR3: CASRRGNEQFF

D: NA
V: TRBV28
J: TRBJ1-4
size: NA
DNA: TGTGCCAGCAGTTTGGAATCTCTCTACCTCCTTACAGGGAATCTTGAAAAACTGTTTTTT
CDR3: CASSLESLYLLTGNLEKLFF

D: NA
V: TRBV19
J: TRBJ2-1
size: NA
DNA: TGTGCCAGTAGCTCACGAACCGGGACGGTGAGGCAGGAGCAGTTCTTC
CDR3: CASSSRTGTVRQEQFF

D: TRBD1
V: TRBV7-9
J: TRBJ1-6
size: few
DNA: TGTGCCAGCAGCCTCCAGGGACAGCTAAATTCACCCCTCCACTTT
CDR3: CASSLQGQLNSPLHF

D: NA
V: TRBV6-6
J: TRBJ1-1
size: NA
DNA: TGTGCCAGCAGGAAAGAGGACCGGAACACTGAAGCTTTCTTT
CDR3: CASRKEDRNTEAFF

D: NA
V: TRBV4-3
J: TRBJ1-6
size: NA
DNA: TGCGCCAGCAGCCAAGATCGGGGCTATAATTCACCCCTCCACTTT
CDR3: CASSQDRGYNSPLHF

D: TRBD2
V: TRBV6-5
J: TRBJ2-7
size: NA
DNA: TGTGCCGCAGGGCGGGAGCTCTACGAGCAGTACTTC
CDR3: CAAGRELYEQYF

D: NA
V: TRBV3-1/TRBV3-2
J: TRBJ2-4
size: NA
DNA: TGTGCCAGCAGCCAAGATGTCGGGGCAGCGAAAAACATTCAGTACTTC
CDR3: CASSQDVGAAKNIQYF

D: TRBD1
V: TRBV2
J: TRBJ1-5
size: NA
DNA: TGTGCCAGCAGTGGGGACAGGGGGAGCAATCAGCCCCAGCATTTT
CDR3: CASSGDRGSNQPQHF

D: NA
V: TRBV5-1
J: TRBJ2-2
size: NA
DNA: TGCGCCAGCAGCTGGGATTGGACCGGGGAGCTGTTTTTT
CDR3: CASSWDWTGELFF

D: NA
V: TRBV2
J: TRBJ2-7
size: NA
DNA: TGTGCCAGCAGTGAAGGTGGGCGCACCTACGAGCAGTACTTC
CDR3: CASSEGGRTYEQYF

D: NA
V: TRBV19
J: TRBJ1-1
size: NA
DNA: TGTGCCAGTAGTATGGGCAGACACTTAAACACTGAAGCTTTCTTT
CDR3: CASSMGRHLNTEAFF

D: NA
V: TRBV6-5
J: TRBJ1-5
size: NA
DNA: TGTGCCAGCAGTTACGGGAGGAGGCAGCCCCAGCATTTT
CDR3: CASSYGRRQPQHF

D: NA
V: TRBV7-9
J: TRBJ1-3
size: NA
DNA: TGTGCCAGCAGCCAGGAGCGAGGAGCCATATATTTT
CDR3: CASSQERGAIYF

D: TRBD2
V: TRBV7-9
J: TRBJ2-2
size: NA
DNA: TGTGCCACCCTATGGAAATCTAAGCGGGAGAACACCGGGGAGCTGTTTTTT
CDR3: CATLWKSKRENTGELFF

D: TRBD1
V: TRBV5-5
J: TRBJ2-7
size: NA
DNA: TGTGCCAGCAGCTTAGGGGGACAGGGGACCTACGAGCAGTACTTC
CDR3: CASSLGGQGTYEQYF

D: NA
V: TRBV5-1
J: TRBJ1-5
size: NA
DNA: TGCGCCAGCAGCATGTACAGGTGGTGCAATCAGCCCCAGCATTTT
CDR3: CASSMYRWCNQPQHF

D: NA
V: TRBV19
J: TRBJ2-7
size: NA
DNA: TGTGCCAGTAGTATCCCCGGACAGTTCTTCTACGAGCAGTACTTC
CDR3: CASSIPGQFFYEQYF

D: TRBD2
V: TRBV7-9
J: TRBJ2-3
size: NA
DNA: TGTGCCAGCAGCTTGAGCGGGAGGGCAGATACGCAGTATTTT
CDR3: CASSLSGRADTQYF

D: NA
V: TRBV5-4
J: TRBJ2-2
size: NA
DNA: TGTGCCAGCAGCTTGGTCCCGCTAGAAACCGGGGAGCTGTTTTTT
CDR3: CASSLVPLETGELFF